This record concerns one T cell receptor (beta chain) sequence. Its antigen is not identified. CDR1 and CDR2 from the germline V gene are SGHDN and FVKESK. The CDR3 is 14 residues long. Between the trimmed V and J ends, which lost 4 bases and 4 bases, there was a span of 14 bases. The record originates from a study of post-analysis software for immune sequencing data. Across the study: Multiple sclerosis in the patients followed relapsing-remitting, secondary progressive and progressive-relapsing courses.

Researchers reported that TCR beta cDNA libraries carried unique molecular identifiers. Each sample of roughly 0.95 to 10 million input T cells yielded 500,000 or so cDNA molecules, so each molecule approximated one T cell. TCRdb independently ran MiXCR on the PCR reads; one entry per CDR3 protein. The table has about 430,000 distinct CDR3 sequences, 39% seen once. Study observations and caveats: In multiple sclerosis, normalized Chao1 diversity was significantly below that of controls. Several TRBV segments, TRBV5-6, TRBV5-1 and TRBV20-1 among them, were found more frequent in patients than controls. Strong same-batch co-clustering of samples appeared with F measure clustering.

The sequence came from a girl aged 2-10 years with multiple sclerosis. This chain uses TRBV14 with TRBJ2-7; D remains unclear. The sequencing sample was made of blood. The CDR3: CASSRQPIRYEQYF. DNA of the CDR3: TGTGCCAGCAGCCGGCAACCCATCCGATACGAGCAGTACTTC.